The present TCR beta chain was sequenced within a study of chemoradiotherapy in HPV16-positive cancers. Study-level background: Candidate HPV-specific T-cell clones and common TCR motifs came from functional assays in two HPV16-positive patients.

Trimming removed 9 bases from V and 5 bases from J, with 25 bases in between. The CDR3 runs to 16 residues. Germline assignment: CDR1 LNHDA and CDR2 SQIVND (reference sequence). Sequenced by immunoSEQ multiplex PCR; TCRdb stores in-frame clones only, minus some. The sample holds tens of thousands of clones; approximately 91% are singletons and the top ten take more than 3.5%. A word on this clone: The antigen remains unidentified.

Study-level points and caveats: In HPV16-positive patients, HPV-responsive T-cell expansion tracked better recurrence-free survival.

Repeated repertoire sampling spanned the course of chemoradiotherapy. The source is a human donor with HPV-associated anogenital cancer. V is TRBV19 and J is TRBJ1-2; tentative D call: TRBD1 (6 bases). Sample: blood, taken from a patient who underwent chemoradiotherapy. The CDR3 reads CASLASADRERYGYTF. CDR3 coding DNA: TGTGCCAGCCTCGCATCCGCGGACAGAGAACGTTATGGCTACACCTTC.